This T cell receptor beta chain emerged from a study of beta chain features in type 1 diabetes. A remark on this clone: The antigen is undetermined.

The V and J ends lost 2 bases and 5 bases respectively, with 19 bases between them. The CDR3 has 15 residues. Germline V gives CDR1 GTSNPN, CDR2 SVGIG (reference sequence). CD45RO/CCR7/CD25/CD127/CD95/CD27 separated CD4+ naive, central memory, regulatory and stem cell-like memory cells by sorting. Whole-study findings and limits: Here, the possible influence of HLA type (on TCRB rearrangement) remained unresolved. Junctions at VDJ sites from type 1 diabetes patients had fewer insertions and more deletions. TCRB CDR3s from Type 1 diabetes patients were moderately but significantly shorter in all four CD4+ subsets.

The study reverse transcribed the entire isolated RNA, so it sequenced expressed TCRB transcripts. The average read count of naive, central memory and regulatory T cell samples was about 3.3 million. Sequencing was performed with immunoSEQ multiplex PCR; in TCRdb, only in-frame clones are kept and a portion is missing. Among fewer than 300,000 clones, approximately 11% were seen once, and the ten largest hold around 0.015%. Sequences were obtained from naive CD4+ T cells from blood. J is TRBJ2-7 and V is TRBV30, with a weak D call TRBD2 (5 bases). This TCR was recovered from a man aged 25-40 years with type 1 diabetes. The CDR3 nucleotides read TGTGCCTGGAGTCTAGACCCCCGGGGTAGCGACGAGCAGTACTTC. Residues: CAWSLDPRGSDEQYF.